Below are 24 T cell receptor beta chains sequenced from a single sample in a study of T cells in Graves' hyperthyroidism and ophthalmopathy (dated by TCRdb to the late 2010s). The library was made by multiplex PCR. The run used an Illumina HiSeq 2000. The TCR beta CDR3 regions were amplified from RNA transcripts. A first-round RT-PCR of the TCR CDR3 used the HTBI primer set with the Qiagen OneStep RT-PCR kit. TCRdb reworked the public reads: Q25 trimming with fastp, MiXCR clone assembly, productive beta chains retained. Entries are consolidated by CDR3 protein sequence, retaining the most common genes and DNA. Recorded for this sample are under 200,000 distinct CDR3 sequences; about 9.4% of them occurred a single time. Of the sample, approximately 20% falls within the top ten clones. The sample consisted of blood. The source is a woman younger than 35 with Graves' hyperthyroidism that later progressed to Graves' ophthalmopathy.

This clonotype was seen repeatedly, ten times or more. The chain uses TRBV6-5 and TRBJ1-2; D is ambiguous. The CDR3 contains 14 residues. Germline V gives CDR1 MNHEY, CDR2 SVGAGI. V was cut by 0 bases and J by 4 bases, with 9 bases left in between. CDR3 nucleotides: TGTGCCAGCAGTTACTCGACCCGGGCCTATGGCTACACCTTC. It encodes CASSYSTRAYGYTF.

In its sample, this clonotype was seen a few times. This chain links TRBV9 with TRBJ2-2; TRBD2 aligns across 8 bases. CDR3 length equals 16 residues. The J segment lost 5 bases and the V segment lost 0 bases, leaving 6 bases of the junction unmatched. Looked up from germline, CDR1 is SGDLS and CDR2 is YYNGEE. DNA for the CDR3: TGTGCCAGCAGCGTAGCCCCAGCGGGGGAAACCGGGGAGCTGTTTTTT. Protein: CASSVAPAGETGELFF.

This clonotype has a count of ten or more. V gene TRBV2 combines with J gene TRBJ2-7, with 7 bases that match TRBD2. CDR3 length equals 12 residues. Germline-derived CDR1 and CDR2 are SNHLY and FYNNEI. CDR3 in amino acids: CVSGGSTYEQYF. The CDR3 nucleotides are TGTGTCTCGGGGGGATCAACCTACGAGCAGTACTTC.

The gene calls are TRBV18 and TRBJ1-1; D uncertain. Deletions cut 2 bases from V and 1 base from J, with 14 bases between. CDR1 is KGHSH and CDR2 is LQKENI in the germline V gene. There are 16 residues in the CDR3. In nucleotides, the CDR3 is TGTGCCAGCTCACCATTTTGGAAGGGTGAGAACACTGAAGCTTTCTTT. Translating gives CASSPFWKGENTEAFF.

The V gene is TRBV6-9, the J gene TRBJ1-2, with D hard to call. The CDR3 sequence is 14 residues long. The V gene lost 3 bases and the J gene lost 4 bases, with 12 bases spanning the gap. Germline V gene sequence: CDR1 MNHGY, CDR2 SVAAGI. CDR3 residues: CASSYRRESYGYTF. The CDR3 nucleotides are TGTGCCAGCAGTTACCGGCGGGAGTCCTATGGCTACACCTTC.

In this sample, this clonotype turned up a few times. The chain employs TRBV2 and TRBJ2-1; 8 positions agree with TRBD2. This CDR3 region has 13 residues. Germline V CDR1 and CDR2: SNHLY, FYNNEI. J was trimmed by 3 bases and V by 10 bases; bases with no gene match: 5. Written as DNA, the CDR3 is TGTGCCACCCGGGGGGGCGTCTACAATGAGCAGTTCTTC. It translates to CATRGGVYNEQFF.

This clonotype has only a few counts. The rearrangement joins TRBV5-6 to TRBJ2-7, with D perhaps TRBD2 (7 bases). The V and J ends lost 4 bases and 7 bases respectively, with 21 bases between them. Germline lookup yields CDR1 SGHDT and CDR2 YYEEEE. CDR3 length equals 15 residues. The CDR3 here is CASSPQAGASGEQYF. The CDR3 DNA follows: TGTGCCAGCAGCCCTCAGGCGGGGGCCTCGGGGGAGCAGTACTTC.

This clonotype appeared many times. The chain couples TRBV7-9 to TRBJ2-5; D may correspond to TRBD1 or TRBD2 (5 bases each). The V end was cut by 6 bases, the J end by 5 bases, with 19 bases between. This CDR3 is 15 amino acids long. In germline, CDR1 is SEHNR, CDR2 FQNEAQ (reference sequence). The DNA of the CDR3 is TGTGCCAGCAGACGGGGACGGGTAAAGTTTGAGACCCAGTACTTC. Translated, it gives CASRRGRVKFETQYF.

There are many counts of this clonotype. The chain links TRBV2 to TRBJ1-2; no reliable D call. The CDR3 runs to 13 residues. The germline gives CDR1 SNHLY, CDR2 FYNNEI. The germline V and J ends were trimmed by 6 bases and 2 bases, with 10 bases remaining between them. The CDR3 loop reads CASRSGLNYGYTF. Here the CDR3 DNA reads TGTGCCAGCAGGAGTGGCCTAAACTATGGCTACACCTTC.

V gene TRBV4-2 combines with J gene TRBJ1-1; 7 bases match TRBD1. The V gene's germline CDR1 is LGHNA and CDR2 YNFKEQ. V was pared by 4 bases and J by 1 base, with 3 bases of the junction left unmatched. The CDR3 contains 14 residues. CDR3 nucleotide sequence: TGTGCCAGCAGCCGCCGGACAGGGAACACTGAAGCTTTCTTT. It specifies CASSRRTGNTEAFF.

The chain employs TRBV20-1 and TRBJ2-7, with TRBD1 as a possible D gene (6 bases). The germline V and J ends were trimmed by 0 bases and 1 base, with 16 bases remaining between them. This CDR3 is built from 16 residues. In germline, CDR1 is DFQATT, CDR2 SNEGSKA (reference sequence). CDR3 sequence (DNA): TGCAGTGCTAGAGATCCGCAGGGGCGTCCTTCCTACGAGCAGTACTTC. Encoded protein: CSARDPQGRPSYEQYF.

The sample holds many counts of this clonotype. The chain uses TRBV20-1 and TRBJ2-7, with D tentatively TRBD2 (6 bases). CDR1 is DFQATT and CDR2 is SNEGSKA in the germline V gene (reference sequence). Trimming cost V 4 bases and J 4 bases, with 23 bases left between them. This CDR3 spans 16 amino acids. The CDR3 is CSATKSQAGGEYEQYF. The CDR3 bases are TGCAGTGCTACCAAGTCGCAAGCCGGAGGGGAATACGAGCAGTACTTC.

There are many counts of this clonotype. The chain combines TRBV15 with TRBJ2-2; no firm D call. V gave up 3 bases and J gave up 6 bases, with 17 bases separating them. The CDR3 is 16 residues long. In germline, CDR1 is LNHNV, CDR2 YYDKDF (reference sequence). CDR3 sequence reads: CATSSAGYGDSGELFF. CDR3 in DNA: TGTGCCACCAGCAGTGCAGGTTATGGTGATTCCGGGGAGCTGTTTTTT.

This clonotype was found many times. The V gene is TRBV10-3, the J gene TRBJ2-5, with 7 bases that match TRBD2. With 6 bases clipped from V and 5 bases from J, the junction kept 12 bases outside the gene matches. This CDR3 has 15 residues. CDR1 and CDR2 from the germline V gene are ENHRY and SYGVKD. The CDR3 loop reads CAIRKGGLEGETQYF. Here the CDR3 DNA reads TGTGCCATCAGGAAGGGAGGACTAGAGGGTGAGACCCAGTACTTC.

This clonotype was found a few times. The gene calls are TRBV6-2 or TRBV6-3 and TRBJ2-3; 8 positions match TRBD2. There are 16 residues in the CDR3. CDR1 and CDR2 (germline): MNHEY, SVGEGT. V shed 0 bases and J 2 bases; nucleotides not matched to a gene: 4. DNA of the CDR3: TGTGCCAGCAGTTACTCGTCTAGCGGGTCCACAGATACGCAGTATTTT. Its translation is CASSYSSSGSTDTQYF.

The chain recombines TRBV7-9 with TRBJ1-3; D ambiguous. Trimming removed 2 bases at V and 0 bases at J, with 8 bases between. Looked up from germline, CDR1 is SEHNR and CDR2 is FQNEAQ (reference sequence). The CDR3 length is 15 residues. The CDR3 DNA sequence: TGTGCCAGCAGCTTACAGGTTGGCTCTGGAAACACCATATATTTT. Protein: CASSLQVGSGNTIYF.

The V and J genes are TRBV20-1 and TRBJ2-7; 7 bases map to TRBD2. Germline CDR1 and CDR2: DFQATT and SNEGSKA (reference sequence). Trimming at V came to 3 bases and at J to 2 bases, leaving 1 base not matched to a gene. The CDR3 consists of 12 residues. CDR3 residues: CSASGGTYEQYF. The DNA for the CDR3 is TGCAGTGCTAGCGGGGGGACCTACGAGCAGTACTTC.

This clonotype occurred many times. The chain carries TRBV19 and TRBJ1-1, with D tentatively TRBD1 (5 bases). CDR1 is LNHDA, CDR2 SQIVND, per germline (reference sequence). Trimming took 7 bases from V and 5 from J, leaving 17 bases between them. The CDR3 sequence is 14 residues long. CDR3 amino acids: CASIEDQGKTEAFF. DNA for the CDR3: TGTGCCAGTATTGAAGATCAGGGTAAGACTGAAGCTTTCTTT.

This clonotype was found many times. The rearrangement uses TRBV19 and TRBJ1-5; TRBD1 is a possible D gene (6 bases). Per germline, CDR1 LNHDA and CDR2 SQIVND (reference sequence). The ends were cut back, 8 bases at V and 3 bases at J, with 14 bases in the middle. This CDR3 contains 14 residues. The CDR3 loop is CASAPTGHNQPQHF. Here the CDR3 DNA reads TGTGCCAGTGCCCCGACAGGTCACAATCAGCCCCAGCATTTT.

The J gene is TRBJ1-1, the V gene TRBV30; D remains ambiguous. V gave up 4 bases and J gave up 4 bases, with 7 bases separating them. This CDR3 is 11 amino acids long. CDR1 GTSNPN and CDR2 SVGIG come from the germline V gene (reference sequence). CDR3 in amino acids: CAWTKSTEAFF. The CDR3 DNA is TGTGCCTGGACCAAGAGCACTGAAGCTTTCTTT.

This clonotype was observed at least ten times. The rearrangement uses TRBV28 and TRBJ1-2; 9 nucleotides align to TRBD1. The V gene's germline CDR1 is MDHEN and CDR2 SYDVKM. CDR3 length equals 17 residues. V shed 6 bases, J shed 4 bases, and the junction held 15 bases outside the gene matches. The CDR3 DNA reads TGTGCCAGCAGCTCCACCGACAACAGGGGGCAAGGCTATGGCTACACCTTC. This encodes CASSSTDNRGQGYGYTF.

This clonotype was observed at least ten times. This chain links TRBV7-9 with TRBJ1-4; possible D gene TRBD1, 5 bases. The CDR3 consists of 18 residues. CDR1 and CDR2 (germline): SEHNR, FQNEAQ (reference sequence). V shed 1 base and J shed 5 bases, with 20 bases lying between them. The CDR3 nucleotides are TGTGCCAGCAGCTTAGGGAGGGGCACCCTAGAACGCAATGAAAAACTGTTTTTT. Encoded protein: CASSLGRGTLERNEKLFF.

This chain joins TRBV9 and TRBJ2-3, with D possibly TRBD1 on 7 matching bases. Trimming pared 3 bases from V and 2 bases from J, leaving 16 bases between. Germline V gene data show CDR1 as SGDLS and CDR2 as YYNGEE. The CDR3 covers 16 residues. CDR3 residues: CASSAGGTYPTDTQYF. The CDR3 DNA reads TGTGCCAGCAGCGCAGGGGGGACTTACCCCACAGATACGCAGTATTTT.

This clonotype was seen many times. This chain joins TRBV4-1 and TRBJ2-3; perhaps TRBD2 as D (6 bases). The CDR3 is 17 amino acids. The germline V and J ends were trimmed by 4 bases and 4 bases, with 21 bases remaining between them. Germline lookup yields CDR1 MGHRA and CDR2 YSYEKL. The CDR3 bases are TGCGCCAGCAGCCCCGGACGTCAGGGAGGTTGGCCAGATACGCAGTATTTT. Its protein product is CASSPGRQGGWPDTQYF.